One and the same sample provided the 8 T cell receptor beta chains below, sequenced in a study of blood T cell repertoires in COVID-19. The method was immunoSEQ multiplex PCR; TCRdb's version includes in-frame clones alone and lacks a portion of them. This table has 40,000 to 50,000 clones, about nine tenths appearing once. Material: peripheral blood. These receptors were collected from a man aged 65 to 79 with acute or convalescent COVID-19.

The chain is built from TRBV9 and TRBJ1-6; 8 bases are a match to TRBD1. The CDR3 totals 15 residues. CDR1 and CDR2 from the germline V gene are SGDLS and YYNGEE. The junction had 7 bases not matched to a gene; V was cut back by 4 bases and J by 7 bases. The CDR3, as DNA: TGTGCCAGCAGCCCCAGGGGGCTGGGGAATTCACCCCTCCACTTT. Translated, it gives CASSPRGLGNSPLHF.

This sequence joins TRBV18 and TRBJ2-2; D possibly corresponds to TRBD1 (6 bases). V gave up 3 bases and J gave up 4 bases, with 9 bases separating them. Germline assignment: CDR1 KGHSH and CDR2 LQKENI. The CDR3 loop spans 14 amino acids. In DNA, the CDR3 is TGTGCCAGCTCACCGCTACAGGGCACCGGGGAGCTGTTTTTT. Amino acids: CASSPLQGTGELFF. Looking up the rest from reference TRBV18 and TRBJ2-2 gives the full variable domain: NAGVMQNPRHLVRRRGQEARLRCSPMKGHSHVYWYRQLPEEGLKFMVYLQKENIIDESGMPKERFSAEFPKEGPSILRIQQVVRGDSAAYFCASSPLQGTGELFFGEGSRLTVL.

This clone was seen once. V usage is TRBV15 and J usage is TRBJ1-1; 7 bases are a match to TRBD1. There are 17 residues in the CDR3. Germline lookup yields CDR1 LNHNV and CDR2 YYDKDF (reference sequence). V lost 0 bases to trimming and J lost 5 bases; unmatched junction nucleotides: 12. The CDR3 DNA reads TGTGCCACCAGCAGAGATCGGAGGGGGCGCGATGGGACTGAAGCTTTCTTT. Its translation: CATSRDRRGRDGTEAFF.

This rearrangement joins TRBV5-1 to TRBJ1-1; D unresolved. CDR3 length: 16 amino acids. Germline V gene lookup returns CDR1 SGHRS and CDR2 YFSETQ. V was pared by 2 bases and J by 1 base, with 15 bases between. CDR3 protein: CASSLQTQPANTEAFF. CDR3 DNA: TGCGCCAGCAGCTTACAGACACAGCCTGCGAACACTGAAGCTTTCTTT. Using reference TRBV5-1 and TRBJ1-1 for the parts outside the CDR3, the full variable domain is KAGVTQTPRYLIKTRGQQVTLSCSPISGHRSVSWYQQTPGQGLQFLFEYFSETQRNKGNFPGRFSGRQFSNSRSEMNVSTLELGDSALYLCASSLQTQPANTEAFFGQGTRLTVV.

The rearrangement links TRBV27 to TRBJ2-7, with D unclear. Germline-derived CDR1 and CDR2 are MNHEY and SMNVEV (reference sequence). Trimming shortened V by 2 bases and J by 0 bases, and 5 bases separated the two germline ends. The CDR3 length is 13 residues. CDR3 amino acids: CASSLAGSYEQYF. For the CDR3, the DNA is TGTGCCAGCAGTTTAGCCGGCTCCTACGAGCAGTACTTC.

The chain links TRBV7-9 to TRBJ1-1; 12 bases map to TRBD1. Germline V gives CDR1 SEHNR, CDR2 FQNEAQ (reference sequence). The trim removed 3 bases at V and 10 bases at J, leaving 6 bases unmatched. The CDR3 sequence is 14 residues long. The CDR3 sequence: CASSFPGQGAGAFF. The DNA of the CDR3 is TGTGCCAGCAGCTTTCCGGGACAGGGGGCAGGAGCTTTCTTT.

The rearrangement uses TRBV5-6 and TRBJ2-4; 7 positions match TRBD1. Germline lookup yields CDR1 SGHDT and CDR2 YYEEEE. The CDR3 consists of 16 residues. The J segment lost 0 bases and the V segment lost 1 base, leaving 4 bases of the junction unmatched. The chain's CDR3 is CASSLTPGGAKNIQYF. CDR3 nucleotide sequence: TGTGCCAGCAGCTTGACGCCAGGGGGAGCCAAAAACATTCAGTACTTC.

The sample holds a few counts of this clone. The gene calls are TRBV12-3 or TRBV12-4 and TRBJ2-7, with TRBD1 identical over 7 bases. This CDR3 contains 13 residues. V shed 5 bases and J 0 bases; nucleotides not matched to a gene: 1. The CDR3 loop is CASSRDSSYEQYF. The CDR3 DNA reads TGTGCCAGCAGTCGGGACAGCTCCTACGAGCAGTACTTC.